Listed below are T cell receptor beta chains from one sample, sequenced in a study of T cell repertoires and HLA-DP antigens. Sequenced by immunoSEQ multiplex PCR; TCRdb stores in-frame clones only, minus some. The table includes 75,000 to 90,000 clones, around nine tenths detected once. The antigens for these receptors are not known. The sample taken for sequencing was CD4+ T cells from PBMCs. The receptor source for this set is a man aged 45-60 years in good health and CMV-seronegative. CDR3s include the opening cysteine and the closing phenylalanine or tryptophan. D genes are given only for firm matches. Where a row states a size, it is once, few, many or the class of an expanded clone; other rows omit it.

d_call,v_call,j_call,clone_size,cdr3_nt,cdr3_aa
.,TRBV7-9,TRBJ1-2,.,TGTGCCAGCAGCTTAGGGCCCGCTAACTATGGCTACACCTTC,CASSLGPANYGYTF
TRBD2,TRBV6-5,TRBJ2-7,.,TGTGCCAGCAGTTATAGAGGACTAGCGGGAGACGAGCAGTACTTC,CASSYRGLAGDEQYF
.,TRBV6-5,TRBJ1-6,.,TGTGCCAGCAGTTACGGAAGATCACCCCTCCACTTT,CASSYGRSPLHF
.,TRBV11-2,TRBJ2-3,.,TGTGCCAGCAGCTCGAGACGCCCCACAGATACGCAGTATTTT,CASSSRRPTDTQYF
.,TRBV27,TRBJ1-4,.,TGTGCCAGCAGTAGCCAATTGGACGGGTCTAATGAAAAACTGTTTTTT,CASSSQLDGSNEKLFF
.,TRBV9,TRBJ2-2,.,TGTGCCAGCAGCGTAGATATCGGGCCAACCGGGGAGCTGTTTTTT,CASSVDIGPTGELFF
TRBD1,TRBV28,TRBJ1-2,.,TGTGCCAGCCTCACAGACAGGGCCTATGGCTACACCTTC,CASLTDRAYGYTF
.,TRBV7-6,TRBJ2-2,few,TGTGCCAGCAGCCCCACACCTACCGGGGAGCTGTTTTTT,CASSPTPTGELFF
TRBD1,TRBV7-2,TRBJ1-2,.,TGTGCCAGCAGTCGGACAGGAGGCAACTATGGCTACACCTTC,CASSRTGGNYGYTF
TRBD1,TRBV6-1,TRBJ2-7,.,TGTGCCAGCAGTGAAGAGGGACAGGCCCACGAGCAGTACTTC,CASSEEGQAHEQYF
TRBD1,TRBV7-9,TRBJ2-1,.,TGTGCCAGCAGCGCCCGGACAGGGGGCGTCGGTATTGAGCAGTTCTTC,CASSARTGGVGIEQFF
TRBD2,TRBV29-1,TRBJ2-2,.,TGCAGCGTTTCTTCCCTCCGACTAGCGGGAGGAGGGGGAGGGGAGCTGTTTTTT,CSVSSLRLAGGGGGELFF
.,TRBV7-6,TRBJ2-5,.,TGTGCCAGCAGCTTAGCTCAGGAGACCCAGTACTTC,CASSLAQETQYF
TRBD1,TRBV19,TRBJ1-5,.,TGTGCCAGTAGTATAGCCGGACAGGAGGGTCAGCCCCAGCATTTT,CASSIAGQEGQPQHF
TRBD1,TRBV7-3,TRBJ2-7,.,TGTGCCAGCAGCTCACCGGGACAGGGCTACGAGCAGTACTTC,CASSSPGQGYEQYF
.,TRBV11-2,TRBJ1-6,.,TGTGCCAGCAGCTTAAACAATTCACCCCTCCACTTT,CASSLNNSPLHF
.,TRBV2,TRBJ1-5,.,TGTGCCAGCAGTGTAGAGCGGGGGAGCAATCAGCCCCAGCATTTT,CASSVERGSNQPQHF
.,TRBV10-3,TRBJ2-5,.,TGTGCCATCAGTGAGGTCCAAGAGACCCAGTACTTC,CAISEVQETQYF
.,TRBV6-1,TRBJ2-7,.,TGTGCCAGCAGGGTGGGGGACGCATCCTACGAGCAGTACTTC,CASRVGDASYEQYF
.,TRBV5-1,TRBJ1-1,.,TGCGCCAGCAGCCCGGTGGGGGCGGTGGACACTGAAGCTTTCTTT,CASSPVGAVDTEAFF
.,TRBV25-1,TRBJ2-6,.,TGTGCCAGCAGAACCCCAGGGACGGGGGCCAACGTCCTGACTTTC,CASRTPGTGANVLTF
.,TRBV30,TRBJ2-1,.,TGTGCCTGGAGTGTACAAGGGCCGAATGAGCAGTTCTTC,CAWSVQGPNEQFF
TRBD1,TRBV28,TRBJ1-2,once,TGTGCCAGCAGTTTAAACAGGGGGCATAGTGGCTACACCTTC,CASSLNRGHSGYTF
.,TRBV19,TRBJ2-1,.,TGTGCCAGTAGTATAGGACAGGGTGCAGACGGGGGGGTCTTC,CASSIGQGADGGVF
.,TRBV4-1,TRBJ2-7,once,TGCGCCAGCAGCCAAGCCGACGGACAGTCCTACGAGCAGTACTTC,CASSQADGQSYEQYF
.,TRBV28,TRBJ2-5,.,TGTGCCAGCCAACCGGGGTCCTCTGCCCAGTACTTC,CASQPGSSAQYF
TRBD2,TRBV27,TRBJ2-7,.,TGTGCCAGCAGCCGAGACGGAACTAGCGGGAGTGCGTACGAGCAGTACTTC,CASSRDGTSGSAYEQYF
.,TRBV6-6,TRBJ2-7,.,TGTGCCAGCAGTTACGGGGGGCTCCAAAACGAGCAGTACTTC,CASSYGGLQNEQYF
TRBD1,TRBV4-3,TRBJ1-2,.,TGCGCCAGCAGCCAAGCCGAGGGACAGGGGATCTATGGCTACACCTTC,CASSQAEGQGIYGYTF
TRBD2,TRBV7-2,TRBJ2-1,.,TGTGCCAGCAGCCCCGCCGCGACTAGCGGGAGGGATGAGCAGTTCTTC,CASSPAATSGRDEQFF
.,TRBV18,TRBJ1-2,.,TGTGCCAGCTCACCACAACAGGGAACGGGGGGCTACACCTTC,CASSPQQGTGGYTF
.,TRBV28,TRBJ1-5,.,TGTGCCAGCTCCCCAGGGGCGCGGAGCAATCAGCCCCAGCATTTT,CASSPGARSNQPQHF
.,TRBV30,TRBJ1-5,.,TGTGCCTTAGATGGGGGTAGCAATCAGCCCCAGCATTTT,CALDGGSNQPQHF
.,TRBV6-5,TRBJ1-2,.,TGTGCCAGCAGTTACGGGCAGGGTATCGTAATAGAGGGCTACACCTTC,CASSYGQGIVIEGYTF
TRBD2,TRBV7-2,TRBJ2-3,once,TGTGCCAGCAGCTTTGGACTAGCAGGAGTGTCGCAGTATTTT,CASSFGLAGVSQYF
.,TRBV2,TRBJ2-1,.,TGTGCCAGCAGTAAGCTCGGCTCCTACAATGAGCAGTTCTTC,CASSKLGSYNEQFF
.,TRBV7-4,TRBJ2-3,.,TGTGCCAGCCTTTGGAGAGGGTCTTCCCCAGATACGCAGTATTTT,CASLWRGSSPDTQYF
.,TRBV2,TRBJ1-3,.,TGTGCCAGCAGTTCCCGGGGCCATTCAAACACCATATATTTT,CASSSRGHSNTIYF
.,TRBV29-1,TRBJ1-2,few,TGCAGCGTTGGACTCCCAGCAGGTGATGGCTACACCTTC,CSVGLPAGDGYTF
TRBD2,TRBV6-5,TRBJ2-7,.,TGTGCCAGCAGTGATAGCGGGAGGAGTAACGAGCAGTACTTC,CASSDSGRSNEQYF
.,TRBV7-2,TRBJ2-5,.,TGTGCCAGCAGCTCGTACCGGGAGACCCAGTACTTC,CASSSYRETQYF
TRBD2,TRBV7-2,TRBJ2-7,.,TGTGCCAGCAGGCTGGGACTAGCTTACGAGCAGTACTTC,CASRLGLAYEQYF
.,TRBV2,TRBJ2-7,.,TGTGCCAGCAGTGTGACAGCCTACGAGCAGTACTTC,CASSVTAYEQYF
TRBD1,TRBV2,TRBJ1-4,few,TGTGCCAGCAGGGCGGACAGGGAAAAACTGTTTTTT,CASRADREKLFF
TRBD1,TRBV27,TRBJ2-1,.,TGTGCCAGCAGTCTCCGGGACAGATACAATGAGCAGTTCTTC,CASSLRDRYNEQFF
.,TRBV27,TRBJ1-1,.,TGTGCCAGCAGTTTACCAGGGCCGAACACTGAAGCTTTCTTT,CASSLPGPNTEAFF